This entry describes one T cell receptor (beta chain). The data stem from a study of shared clonotypes between healthy human individuals. Splitting the CD4+ cells yielded a CD45RA+ naive subset and a CD45RA-negative memory subset. This CDR3 contains 13 residues. Trimming removed 5 bases from V and 6 bases from J, with 11 bases in between. In germline, CDR1 is SEHNR, CDR2 FQNEAQ (reference sequence). The table came from immunoSEQ multiplex PCR; TCRdb's copy has only in-frame clones and leaves some out. In the table there are some 500,000 clones, around 96% of which are singletons. The specimen sequenced was naive CD4+ T cells sorted from blood. Subset described: CD45RA+ positively selected. This clonotype originated in a woman in her 30s in good health. The chain recombines TRBV7-9 with TRBJ1-5; D ambiguous. CDR3 loop: CASSQAGIQPQHF. Written as DNA, the CDR3 is TGTGCCAGCAGCCAGGCGGGGATTCAGCCCCAGCATTTT.